The 28 T cell receptor beta chains reported below all come from one sample, sequenced in a study of cytomegalovirus exposure and HLA in healthy donors. A multiplex PCR was run with 60 Vbeta primers and 13 Jbeta primers. Clones were sequenced by immunoSEQ multiplex PCR, and TCRdb holds only the in-frame ones, with some missing. Of fewer than 250,000 clones in the sample, approximately 79% were seen once. The sample consisted of PBMCs. These receptors were obtained from a male donor in good health and CMV-seronegative.

The V gene is TRBV28, the J gene TRBJ2-5; TRBD2 is a possible D gene (6 bases). Germline V lookup: CDR1 MDHEN, CDR2 SYDVKM. The CDR3 consists of 15 residues. Trimming pared 2 bases from V and 5 bases from J, leaving 15 bases between. Here the CDR3 DNA reads TGTGCCAGCAGTTTAGGCGGGATTGGGTGGGAGACCCAGTACTTC. As protein: CASSLGGIGWETQYF.

The rearrangement uses TRBV5-4 and TRBJ1-1, with D perhaps TRBD1 (6 bases). CDR1 and CDR2 (germline): SGHNT, YYREEE (reference sequence). The CDR3 loop spans 13 amino acids. V was cut by 4 bases and J by 2 bases, with 9 bases left in between. CDR3 residues: CASSRTVNTEAFF. The CDR3 DNA follows: TGTGCCAGCAGCAGGACAGTTAACACTGAAGCTTTCTTT. Looking up the rest from reference TRBV5-4 and TRBJ1-1 gives the full variable domain: ETGVTQSPTHLIKTRGQQVTLRCSSQSGHNTVSWYQQALGQGPQFIFQYYREEENGRGNFPPRFSGLQFPNYSSELNVNALELDDSALYLCASSRTVNTEAFFGQGTRLTVV.

The rearrangement links TRBV5-1 to TRBJ1-4; D not resolved. The CDR3 runs to 14 residues. V lost 0 bases, J lost 8 bases, and 11 bases lay in between. Per germline, CDR1 SGHRS and CDR2 YFSETQ. CDR3 bases: TGCGCCAGCAGCTTGGTGAACAGTGGAGAAAAACTGTTTTTT. This encodes CASSLVNSGEKLFF.

V usage is TRBV27 and J usage is TRBJ1-2; 8 bases fit TRBD1. The CDR3 spans 19 residues. V lost 5 bases and J lost 7; bases outside the gene matches: 24. Germline V gene data show CDR1 as MNHEY and CDR2 as SMNVEV (reference sequence). The CDR3 region is CASSPSGDRQGTAYCGYTF. In DNA form, the CDR3 reads TGTGCCAGCAGTCCGAGCGGTGATAGACAGGGGACCGCCTACTGTGGCTACACCTTC.

V gene TRBV7-9 combines with J gene TRBJ2-2, with a weak D call TRBD2 (5 bases). The V gene lost 4 bases and the J gene lost 3 bases, with 18 bases spanning the gap. The CDR3 runs 17 residues. Germline V gene data show CDR1 as SEHNR and CDR2 as FQNEAQ (reference sequence). CDR3: CASSSPRGGGDTGELFF. The CDR3 DNA sequence: TGTGCCAGCAGCTCCCCCCGCGGTGGAGGAGACACCGGGGAGCTGTTTTTT.

The V call is TRBV30, the J call TRBJ1-4, with D tentatively TRBD1 (6 bases). V was pared by 2 bases and J by 5 bases, with 9 bases between. In germline, CDR1 is GTSNPN, CDR2 SVGIG (reference sequence). This CDR3 comprises 13 residues. The DNA for the CDR3 is TGTGCCTGGAGTCCGGGACACAATGAAAAACTGTTTTTT. It yields the protein CAWSPGHNEKLFF.

CDR3 region: CASSLAPPVAGEAFF. The CDR3 DNA is TGCGCCAGCAGCTTGGCTCCCCCCGTGGCAGGGGAAGCTTTCTTT. V gene TRBV5-1 combines with J gene TRBJ1-1, with a weak D call TRBD1 (5 bases). The germline V gene encodes CDR1 SGHRS and CDR2 YFSETQ. Between the trimmed V and J ends, which lost 0 bases and 8 bases, there was a span of 17 bases. This CDR3 contains 15 residues. Complete variable domain (other parts from reference TRBV5-1 and TRBJ1-1): KAGVTQTPRYLIKTRGQQVTLSCSPISGHRSVSWYQQTPGQGLQFLFEYFSETQRNKGNFPGRFSGRQFSNSRSEMNVSTLELGDSALYLCASSLAPPVAGEAFFGQGTRLTVV.

The chain recombines TRBV29-1 with TRBJ2-5; 10 bases agree with TRBD1. The better agreement between TRBJ2-7 and the DNA end casts doubt on the J call. Germline lookup yields CDR1 SQVTM and CDR2 ANQGSEA. CDR3 size: 14 residues. The CDR3 sequence: CSVWTGGSFYEQYF. CDR3 sequence (DNA): TGCAGCGTTTGGACAGGGGGAAGCTTCTACGAGCAGTACTTC.

The rearrangement joins TRBV6-4 to TRBJ1-1, with D perhaps matching TRBD1 (6 bases). CDR3 length equals 13 residues. CDR1 is MRHNA and CDR2 is SNTAGT in the germline V gene. V was clipped by 4 bases and J by 4 bases, with 10 bases between them. CDR3 coding DNA: TGTGCCAGCAGTGTGGAGACAGGCACTGAAGCTTTCTTT. It translates to CASSVETGTEAFF.

J is TRBJ2-7 and V is TRBV19; maybe TRBD1 (6 bases). The germline V and J ends were trimmed by 5 bases and 4 bases, with 9 bases remaining between them. The V gene's germline CDR1 is LNHDA and CDR2 SQIVND (reference sequence). CDR3 size: 12 residues. The CDR3: CASSSDSYEQYF. The CDR3 DNA reads TGTGCCAGTAGTTCGGACAGTTACGAGCAGTACTTC.

This rearrangement joins TRBV5-1 to TRBJ2-3; 7 positions match TRBD2. The CDR3 contains 16 residues. The V segment lost 2 bases and the J segment 2 bases; nucleotides outside the gene matches: 8. Germline CDR1 SGHRS, CDR2 YFSETQ. CDR3 residues: CASSFWAGVSTDTQYF. DNA for the CDR3: TGCGCCAGCAGCTTCTGGGCGGGAGTGTCCACAGATACGCAGTATTTT.

The genes are TRBV6-1 and TRBJ1-5; 7 bases are shared with TRBD1. Germline values: CDR1 MNHNS, CDR2 SASEGT. The CDR3 has 15 residues. Germline trimming cut 1 base from V and 1 base from J; bases unmatched to any gene: 1. The CDR3: CASSEEGASNQPQHF. The CDR3 DNA follows: TGTGCCAGCAGTGAAGAGGGGGCGAGCAATCAGCCCCAGCATTTT.

This chain connects TRBV28 to TRBJ2-7, with TRBD2 identical over 10 bases. CDR3 length: 17 amino acids. Germline V lookup: CDR1 MDHEN, CDR2 SYDVKM. J gave up 1 base and V 5 bases, and 11 bases lay outside the gene matches. DNA of the CDR3: TGTGCCAGCAGTACCCCAGTAGAGCGGGAGGGGTCCTACGAGCAGTACTTC. It specifies CASSTPVEREGSYEQYF. Full variable domain (outside the CDR3, taken from reference TRBV28 and TRBJ2-7): DVKVTQSSRYLVKRTGEKVFLECVQDMDHENMFWYRQDPGLGLRLIYFSYDVKMKEKGDIPEGYSVSREKKERFSLILESASTNQTSMYLCASSTPVEREGSYEQYFGPGTRLTVT.

The J gene is TRBJ1-5, the V gene TRBV10-3; the match to TRBD1 covers 7 bases. The germline gives CDR1 ENHRY, CDR2 SYGVKD. The J segment lost 0 bases and the V segment lost 11 bases, leaving 4 bases of the junction unmatched. CDR3 length: 13 amino acids. The CDR3, as DNA: TGTGCCTCGGGACAGCCTAGCAATCAGCCCCAGCATTTT. This sequence encodes CASGQPSNQPQHF.

This clone was seen only once. V and J are TRBV5-5 and TRBJ2-3, with a weak D call TRBD1 (6 bases). The CDR3 spans 15 residues. The germline V gene encodes CDR1 SGHKS and CDR2 YYEKEE (reference sequence). The V and J ends lost 2 bases and 6 bases respectively, with 16 bases between them. CDR3 residues: CASSFPGTQGDTQYF. The CDR3 region has the DNA TGTGCCAGCAGCTTCCCCGGGACCCAGGGGGATACGCAGTATTTT.

This clone has a single count. CDR3 DNA sequence: TGTGCCAGCAGCCAGACGGGGTGGGATGGCTACACCTTC. Translation: CASSQTGWDGYTF. The rearrangement joins TRBV6-4 to TRBJ1-2, with unresolved D. The CDR3 runs 13 residues. CDR1 is MRHNA and CDR2 is SNTAGT in the germline V gene. V lost 6 bases and J lost 6, with 14 bases in between.

J is TRBJ2-1 and V is TRBV7-8; a possible D gene is TRBD2 (5 bases). CDR1 and CDR2 (germline): SGHVS, FQNEAQ. The CDR3 contains 15 residues. V dropped 2 bases and J dropped 4 bases, with 12 bases sitting between them. The CDR3 DNA follows: TGTGCCAGCAGCTTATCCGGAACTAGGTACAATGAGCAGTTCTTC. Its translation is CASSLSGTRYNEQFF.

V is TRBV5-1 and J is TRBJ1-5; 10 bases are shared with TRBD1. Germline V lookup: CDR1 SGHRS, CDR2 YFSETQ. V lost 0 bases to trimming and J lost 6 bases; unmatched junction nucleotides: 3. This CDR3 contains 15 residues. The CDR3 region is CASSLGTGGFQPQHF. CDR3 coding DNA: TGCGCCAGCAGCTTGGGGACAGGGGGTTTTCAGCCCCAGCATTTT.

The rearrangement uses TRBV6-1 and TRBJ1-1; 7 nucleotides line up with TRBD1. With 8 bases clipped from V and 4 bases from J, the junction kept 7 bases outside the gene matches. The CDR3 covers 13 residues. The germline V gene has CDR1 MNHNS and CDR2 SASEGT. The CDR3 loop reads CASVNRGGTEAFF. The CDR3 nucleotides are TGTGCCAGCGTTAACAGGGGCGGCACTGAAGCTTTCTTT.

This clone was counted once. Written as DNA, the CDR3 is TGTGCCAGCAGCCCTAGGGTCCGACAGGGACTCAATTCACCCCTCCACTTT. This sequence encodes CASSPRVRQGLNSPLHF. The V gene is TRBV9, the J gene TRBJ1-6; the match to TRBD1 covers 7 bases. The length of the CDR3 is 17 residues. Trimming cost V 4 bases and J 7 bases; bases outside gene matches: 14. Germline CDR1 SGDLS, CDR2 YYNGEE.

Concerning this clone: The sample has other DNA sequences that encode this CDR3 too. The chain has TRBV19 and TRBJ1-5; a weak D match, TRBD1 (6 bases). The germline V and J ends were trimmed by 2 bases and 3 bases, with 8 bases remaining between them. Germline CDR1 and CDR2: LNHDA and SQIVND (reference sequence). The length of the CDR3 is 14 residues. The CDR3 loop is CASSIRDTNQPQHF. The CDR3 DNA reads as TGTGCCAGTAGTATAAGGGACACCAATCAGCCCCAGCATTTT.

The V gene is TRBV27, the J gene TRBJ1-6; D is undetermined. The CDR3 covers 17 residues. The V end was cut by 0 bases, the J end by 9 bases, with 18 bases between. CDR1 and CDR2 from the germline V gene are MNHEY and SMNVEV (reference sequence). The CDR3 DNA sequence: TGTGCCAGCAGTTTATCGAATTCAGGACTAATGAGTTCACCCCTCCACTTT. It is translated as CASSLSNSGLMSSPLHF.

The gene calls are TRBV27 and TRBJ2-7; TRBD1 aligns across 7 bases. The CDR3 contains 15 residues. From germline, CDR1 is MNHEY and CDR2 SMNVEV (reference sequence). With V trimmed by 5 bases and J by 1 base, 8 bases remained unmatched. The CDR3 DNA reads as TGTGCCAGCAGTCCGGACCCAGGGGGTTCCTACGAGCAGTACTTC. Protein sequence: CASSPDPGGSYEQYF.

CDR3 protein: CASSPPQGVTIYEQYF. The CDR3 nucleotides are TGTGCCAGTAGTCCCCCACAGGGGGTAACTATCTACGAGCAGTACTTC. The J gene is TRBJ2-7, the V gene TRBV19, with 8 bases fitting TRBD1. Per germline, CDR1 LNHDA and CDR2 SQIVND (reference sequence). The CDR3 has 16 amino acids. Trimming at V came to 5 bases and at J to 3 bases, leaving 12 bases not matched to a gene.

V and J are TRBV9 and TRBJ2-7; 7 nucleotides line up with TRBD2. Unmatched junction bases numbered 12, after V lost 4 bases and J lost 5 bases. Germline V lookup: CDR1 SGDLS, CDR2 YYNGEE. The CDR3 extends over 15 amino acids. CDR3 sequence reads: CASSPGGTGFNEQYF. As DNA, the CDR3 is TGTGCCAGCAGCCCGGGGGGTACGGGGTTCAACGAGCAGTACTTC.

The chain couples TRBV5-4 to TRBJ2-2; 7 bases agree with TRBD1. The CDR3 runs 16 residues. The junction had 7 bases not matched to a gene; V was cut back by 3 bases and J by 2 bases. Germline assignment: CDR1 SGHNT and CDR2 YYREEE (reference sequence). In DNA form, the CDR3 reads TGTGCCAGCAGCTCGTCCGGGACAGCAAACACCGGGGAGCTGTTTTTT. It translates to CASSSSGTANTGELFF.

The chain employs TRBV27 and TRBJ2-5, with 7 bases matching TRBD1. Germline V gene data show CDR1 as MNHEY and CDR2 as SMNVEV (reference sequence). The CDR3 loop spans 14 amino acids. V shed 2 bases and J 1 base; nucleotides not matched to a gene: 1. The CDR3 region is CASSLTGVQETQYF. The CDR3 nucleotides read TGTGCCAGCAGTTTAACAGGGGTCCAAGAGACCCAGTACTTC.

J is TRBJ2-7 and V is TRBV19; TRBD2 might be the D (6 bases). Germline-derived CDR1 and CDR2 are LNHDA and SQIVND (reference sequence). CDR3 length equals 17 residues. Trimming removed 0 bases from V and 0 bases from J, with 15 bases in between. CDR3 sequence: CASSIDRDWRYSYEQYF. The DNA for the CDR3 is TGTGCCAGTAGTATAGATCGGGACTGGCGATACTCCTACGAGCAGTACTTC.